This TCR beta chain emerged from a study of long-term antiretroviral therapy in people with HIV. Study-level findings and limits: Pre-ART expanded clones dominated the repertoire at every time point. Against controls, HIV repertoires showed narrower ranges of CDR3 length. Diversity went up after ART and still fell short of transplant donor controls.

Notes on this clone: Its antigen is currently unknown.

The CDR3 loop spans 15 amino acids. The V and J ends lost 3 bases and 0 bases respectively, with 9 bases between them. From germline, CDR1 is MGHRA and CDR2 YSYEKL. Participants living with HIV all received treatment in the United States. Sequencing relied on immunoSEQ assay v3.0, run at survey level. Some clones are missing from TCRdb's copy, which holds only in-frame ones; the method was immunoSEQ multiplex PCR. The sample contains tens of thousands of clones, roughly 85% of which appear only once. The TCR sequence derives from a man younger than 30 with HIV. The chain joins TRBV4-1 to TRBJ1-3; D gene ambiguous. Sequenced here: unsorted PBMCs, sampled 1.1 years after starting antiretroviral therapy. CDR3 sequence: CASSQRFASGNTIYF. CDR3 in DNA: TGCGCCAGCAGCCAGAGATTTGCCTCTGGAAACACCATATATTTT.